This T cell receptor (beta chain) was captured by sequencing in a study of blood T cell repertoires in COVID-19. Study-wide context: T cells, B-cell-depleted T cells, or PBMCs provided the cDNA or gDNA that served as material.

Under the authors' procedure: It was from reference gene primer amplification that nucleated cell counts were estimated. The protocol was immunoSEQ multiplex PCR, while the TCRdb copy is restricted to in-frame clones and leaves out a portion. V and J calls and clone size are given by that table; D and trimming were obtained from the DNA. Here the sample spans around 50,000 clones, more than 80% being singletons. The V gene's germline CDR1 is PRHDT and CDR2 FYEKMQ (reference sequence). This CDR3 contains 16 residues. V lost 5 bases and J lost 2; bases outside the gene matches: 9. The sample consisted of peripheral blood. The TCR comes from a human donor in a cohort sampled during active COVID-19. The chain recombines TRBV13 with TRBJ2-1; TRBD1 agrees at 7 bases. The chain's CDR3 is CASSPDQGVAYNEQFF. CDR3 DNA sequence: TGTGCCAGCAGCCCAGATCAGGGGGTCGCCTACAATGAGCAGTTCTTC.